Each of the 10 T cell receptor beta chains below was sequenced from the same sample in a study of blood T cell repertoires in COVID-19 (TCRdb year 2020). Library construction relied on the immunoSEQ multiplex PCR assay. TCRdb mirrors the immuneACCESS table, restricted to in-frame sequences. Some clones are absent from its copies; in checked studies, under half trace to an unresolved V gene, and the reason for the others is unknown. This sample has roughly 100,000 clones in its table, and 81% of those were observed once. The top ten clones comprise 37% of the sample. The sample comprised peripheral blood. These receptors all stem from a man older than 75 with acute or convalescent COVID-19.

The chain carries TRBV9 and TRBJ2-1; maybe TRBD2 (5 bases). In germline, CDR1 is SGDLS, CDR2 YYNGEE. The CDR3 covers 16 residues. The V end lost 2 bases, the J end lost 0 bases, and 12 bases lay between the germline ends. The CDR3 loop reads CASSVSSGSSYNEQFF. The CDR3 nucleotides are TGTGCCAGCAGCGTCTCCAGCGGAAGCTCCTACAATGAGCAGTTCTTC.

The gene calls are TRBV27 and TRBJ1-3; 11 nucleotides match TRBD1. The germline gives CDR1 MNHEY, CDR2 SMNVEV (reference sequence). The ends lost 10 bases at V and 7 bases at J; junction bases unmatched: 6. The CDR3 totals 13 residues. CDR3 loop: CATSRDRGNTIYF. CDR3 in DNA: TGTGCCACCTCGCGGGACAGGGGGAACACCATATATTTT.

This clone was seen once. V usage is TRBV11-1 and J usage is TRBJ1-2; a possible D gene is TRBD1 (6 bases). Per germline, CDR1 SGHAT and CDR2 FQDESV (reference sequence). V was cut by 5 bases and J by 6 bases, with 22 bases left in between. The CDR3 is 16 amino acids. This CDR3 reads CASSPSRGGRFDGYTF. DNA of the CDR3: TGTGCCAGCAGCCCGTCACGGGGGGGGCGATTTGATGGCTACACCTTC.

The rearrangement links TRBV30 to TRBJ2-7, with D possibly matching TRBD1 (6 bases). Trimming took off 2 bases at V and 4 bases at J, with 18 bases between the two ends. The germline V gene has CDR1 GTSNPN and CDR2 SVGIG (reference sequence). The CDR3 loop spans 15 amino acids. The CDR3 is CAWSTPGALGYEQYF. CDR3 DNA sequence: TGTGCCTGGAGTACCCCAGGGGCCCTAGGGTACGAGCAGTACTTC.

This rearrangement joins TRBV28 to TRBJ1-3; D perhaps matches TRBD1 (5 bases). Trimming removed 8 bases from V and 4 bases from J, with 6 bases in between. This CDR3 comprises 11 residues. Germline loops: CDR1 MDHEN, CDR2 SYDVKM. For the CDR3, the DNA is TGTGCCAGCGGGGCCGGAAACACCATATATTTT. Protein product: CASGAGNTIYF.

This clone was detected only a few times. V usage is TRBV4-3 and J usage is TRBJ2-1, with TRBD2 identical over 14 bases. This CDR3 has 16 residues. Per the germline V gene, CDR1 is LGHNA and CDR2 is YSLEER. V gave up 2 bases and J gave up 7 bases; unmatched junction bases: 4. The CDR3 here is CASSQYGLAGGNEQFF. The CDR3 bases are TGCGCCAGCAGCCAATACGGACTAGCGGGAGGAAATGAGCAGTTCTTC.

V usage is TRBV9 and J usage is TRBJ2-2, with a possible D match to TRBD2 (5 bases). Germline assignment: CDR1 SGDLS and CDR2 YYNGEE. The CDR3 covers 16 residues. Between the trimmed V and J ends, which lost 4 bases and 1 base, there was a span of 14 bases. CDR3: CASSPVGSLNTGELFF. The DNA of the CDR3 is TGTGCCAGCAGCCCAGTGGGGAGTCTGAACACCGGGGAGCTGTTTTTT. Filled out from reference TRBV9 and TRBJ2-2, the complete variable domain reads DSGVTQTPKHLITATGQRVTLRCSPRSGDLSVYWYQQSLDQGLQFLIQYYNGEERAKGNILERFSAQQFPDLHSELNLSSLELGDSALYFCASSPVGSLNTGELFFGEGSRLTVL.

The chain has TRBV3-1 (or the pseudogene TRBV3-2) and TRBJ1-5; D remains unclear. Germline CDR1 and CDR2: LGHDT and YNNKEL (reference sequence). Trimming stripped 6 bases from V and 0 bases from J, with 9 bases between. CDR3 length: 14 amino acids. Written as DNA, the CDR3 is TGTGCCAGCAGTCCGGGAACTAGCAATCAGCCCCAGCATTTT. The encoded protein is CASSPGTSNQPQHF.

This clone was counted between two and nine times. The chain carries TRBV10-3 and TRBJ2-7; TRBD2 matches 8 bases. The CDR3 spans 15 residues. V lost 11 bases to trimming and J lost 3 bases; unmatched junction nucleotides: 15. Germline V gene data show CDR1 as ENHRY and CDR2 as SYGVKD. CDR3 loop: CAAAFSGTRNYEQYF. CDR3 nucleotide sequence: TGTGCCGCCGCCTTTTCCGGGACTAGGAACTACGAGCAGTACTTC.

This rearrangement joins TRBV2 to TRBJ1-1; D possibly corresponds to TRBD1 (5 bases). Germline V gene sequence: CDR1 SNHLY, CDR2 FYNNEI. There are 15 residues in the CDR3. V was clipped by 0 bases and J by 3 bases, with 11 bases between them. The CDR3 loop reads CASSEAKGHYTEAFF. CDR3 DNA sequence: TGTGCCAGCAGTGAAGCTAAGGGGCACTACACTGAAGCTTTCTTT.